These T cell receptor beta chains were read from a single sample in a study of T cell repertoires in cytomegalovirus infection. One entry per CDR3 protein, called by TCRdb with MiXCR from the reads. The sample includes about 130,000 distinct CDR3 sequences, 7.5% to 9% seen only once; the top ten take 9.5% to 13%. The specimen was PBMCs. The source of these receptors is a human donor in good health (CMV status not recorded). Some clones in this sample may be carry-over from other donors' samples. The CDR3 runs from the conserved cysteine through the conserved F or W. Each record gives: D gene, clone size, V gene, CDR3 length, J gene, CDR3 DNA, CDR3 protein. The D gene is left open where the match is weak. Clone size is stated in some rows and not others, as once, few, many or a class when expanded.

-	many	TRBV7-2	15	TRBJ1-4	TGTGCCAGCAGCTTAGGGCGCAGTACCTTTGAAAAACTGTTTTTT	CASSLGRSTFEKLFF
TRBD1	-	TRBV20-1	13	TRBJ1-2	TGCAGTGCTAGTAAGGGACAGGGATATGGCTACACCTTC	CSASKGQGYGYTF
TRBD1	few	TRBV2	14	TRBJ2-5	TGTGCCAGCAGCGCGGACAGGGGGGGGGAGACCCAGTACTTC	CASSADRGGETQYF
TRBD1	-	TRBV24-1	14	TRBJ1-5	TGTGCCACCAGCGGGACAGGGCGCAATCAGCCCCAGCATTTT	CATSGTGRNQPQHF
TRBD1	many	TRBV7-2	15	TRBJ1-5	TGTGCCAGCAGCTTAGAGGGGACAGGCGATCAGCCCCAGCATTTT	CASSLEGTGDQPQHF
-	many	TRBV2	15	TRBJ2-3	TGTGCCAGCAGTGAAGCATTGAGGTACCCAGATACGCAGTATTTT	CASSEALRYPDTQYF
-	few	TRBV10-3	13	TRBJ1-2	TGTGCCATCAGTGAGTCGACAGGCCGGGGCTACACCTTC	CAISESTGRGYTF
-	many	TRBV12-3/TRBV12-4	14	TRBJ2-3	TGTGCCAGCAGCCTCACTAGGGTCACAGATACGCAGTATTTT	CASSLTRVTDTQYF
-	many	TRBV19	15	TRBJ2-3	TGTGCCAGTAGTATAACCCACGTAGGGCCGGGTACGCAGTATTTT	CASSITHVGPGTQYF
TRBD1	many	TRBV12-3/TRBV12-4	14	TRBJ1-2	TGTGCCAGCAGTTCACGGGACAGGACGAACGGCTACACCTTC	CASSSRDRTNGYTF
-	many	TRBV14	13	TRBJ1-3	TGTGCCAGCAGCGACGACTCTGGAAACACCATATATTTT	CASSDDSGNTIYF
-	many	TRBV6-6	14	TRBJ2-5	TGTGCCAGCAGTTACGGCGGGGCCCAAGAGACCCAGTACTTC	CASSYGGAQETQYF
-	many	TRBV11-2	14	TRBJ1-2	TGTGCCAGCAGCTTAGGCCGTCGAATGGATGGCTACACCTTC	CASSLGRRMDGYTF
-	few	TRBV9	11	TRBJ1-2	TGTGCCAGCAGCTCCTTTTGGGGCTACACCTTC	CASSSFWGYTF